What follows is one T cell receptor beta chain and its context. Its antigen is as yet unknown. This specimen comes from a study of CD8 T cells in ankylosing spondylitis. Study results and caveats: CD8+ disease-linked clones were present at relatively low frequencies in blood. Eight or nine highly homologous variants formed a TCR beta motif that appeared characteristic of ankylosing spondylitis blood.

CDR1 is WSHSY, CDR2 SAAADI, per germline. This CDR3 has 12 residues. V was cut by 5 bases and J by 2 bases, with 6 bases left in between. Using quantitative 5'-RACE with molecular barcodes, the authors made TCR beta libraries. TCRdb independently ran MiXCR on the 5' RACE reads; one entry per CDR3 protein. The sample has about 200,000 distinct CDR3 sequences, over 10% seen once. The sequencing sample was made of blood, either unsorted or a sorted T cell fraction (not recorded which). This receptor was identified in a male donor with ankylosing spondylitis or in good health (not recorded which). The genes are TRBV10-2 and TRBJ1-1; D remains ambiguous. Here the CDR3 DNA reads TGCGCCAGCAGTCCCTACAACACTGAAGCTTTCTTT. Its translation is CASSPYNTEAFF.